The 27 T cell receptor beta chains reported below all come from one sample, sequenced in a study of beta chain features in type 1 diabetes. Expressed TCRB transcripts were sequenced after all isolated RNA was converted to cDNA. The assay was immunoSEQ multiplex PCR, and TCRdb's table has in-frame clones only and misses some. This sample has 330,000 or so clones; about 19% occur once, and the top ten carry around 0.045%. Sequenced: naive CD4+ T cells from blood. All receptors come from a woman younger than 35 in good health.

The chain carries TRBV16 and TRBJ1-2; 9 nucleotides line up with TRBD1. CDR3 size: 15 residues. The V and J ends lost 0 bases and 8 bases, in that order; junction bases with no gene match: 7. In germline, CDR1 is KGHSY, CDR2 FQNENV. The CDR3: CASSQSRTGASGYTF. In nucleotides, the CDR3 is TGTGCCAGCAGCCAATCGAGGACAGGGGCATCGGGCTACACCTTC.

This clone was detected a few times. The gene calls are TRBV7-9 and TRBJ1-3; the D gene is possibly TRBD1 (6 bases). Trimming removed 4 bases from V and 4 bases from J, with 14 bases in between. The CDR3 sequence is 15 residues long. Germline V gives CDR1 SEHNR, CDR2 FQNEAQ (reference sequence). CDR3 sequence reads: CASSSFTGLGNTIYF. CDR3 DNA sequence: TGTGCCAGCAGCTCATTCACAGGGCTCGGAAACACCATATATTTT.

The CDR3 bases are TGCGCCAGCAGCTTGAGGGGGACTAGCGGGCTTTCAACATACAATGAGCAGTTCTTC. The encoded protein is CASSLRGTSGLSTYNEQFF. V and J are TRBV5-1 and TRBJ2-1, with 12 bases lining up with TRBD2. The CDR3 loop spans 19 amino acids. Germline trimming cut 1 base from V and 4 bases from J; bases unmatched to any gene: 12. CDR1 and CDR2 (germline): SGHRS, YFSETQ.

This clone has only a few counts. The genes are TRBV11-2 and TRBJ2-3; maybe TRBD2 (5 bases). This CDR3 is 14 amino acids long. Trimming cost V 3 bases and J 2 bases, with 9 bases left between them. Germline V CDR1 and CDR2: SGHAT, FQNNGV. The CDR3 nucleotides read TGTGCCAGCAGCTTTGGGAGTTACACAGATACGCAGTATTTT. Its translation: CASSFGSYTDTQYF.

This clone occurred a few times. The chain carries TRBV2 and TRBJ2-1; 9 bases align to TRBD2. Losses at the gene ends were 8 bases for V and 4 bases for J; bases not matched to a gene: 9. Germline V gene lookup returns CDR1 SNHLY and CDR2 FYNNEI. The CDR3 runs 15 residues. CDR3 nucleotide sequence: TGTGCCAGCGCGTCAGCGGGGGGCAATTACAATGAGCAGTTCTTC. This gives the protein CASASAGGNYNEQFF.

About this clone itself: Distinct nucleotide sequences in the sample also encode this CDR3. The chain links TRBV25-1 to TRBJ2-1; D remains ambiguous. Trimming pared 2 bases from V and 4 bases from J, leaving 6 bases between. The CDR3 is made up of 13 amino acids. Germline lookup yields CDR1 MGHDK and CDR2 SYGVNS. The CDR3 loop is CASSEGGYNEQFF. In DNA form, the CDR3 reads TGTGCCAGCAGTGAAGGCGGTTACAATGAGCAGTTCTTC.

This clone has more than one count but fewer than ten. J is TRBJ1-5 and V is TRBV23-1, with TRBD1 identical over 8 bases. TRBV23-1 is an ORF, with its function uncertain. The CDR3 is 13 residues long. The ends lost 8 bases at V and 3 bases at J; junction bases unmatched: 3. CDR3 sequence: CASGGQDNQPQHF. Here the CDR3 DNA reads TGCGCCAGCGGGGGACAGGACAATCAGCCCCAGCATTTT.

This clone was seen more than once but under ten times. The V call is TRBV2, the J call TRBJ2-3; the match to TRBD1 covers 7 bases. CDR3 length equals 13 residues. The V gene end was trimmed by 6 bases and the J gene end by 3 bases; junction bases not matched to a gene: 3. CDR1 is SNHLY, CDR2 FYNNEI, per germline. As DNA, the CDR3 is TGTGCCAGCAGAGTGGACAGGACAGATACGCAGTATTTT. Translating gives CASRVDRTDTQYF.

The chain is built from TRBV18 and TRBJ2-7; no definite D call. Trimming shortened V by 3 bases and J by 1 base, and 7 bases separated the two germline ends. Germline loops: CDR1 KGHSH, CDR2 LQKENI. The CDR3 contains 13 residues. CDR3 protein: CASSPPRSYEQYF. CDR3 in DNA: TGTGCCAGCTCACCCCCGCGGTCCTACGAGCAGTACTTC.

The V and J genes are TRBV4-1 and TRBJ2-3; TRBD1 matches at 8 bases. Germline assignment: CDR1 MGHRA and CDR2 YSYEKL. The CDR3 runs 16 residues. With 0 bases clipped from V and 3 bases from J, the junction kept 5 bases outside the gene matches. The CDR3: CASSQDRGRATDTQYF. DNA for the CDR3: TGCGCCAGCAGCCAAGACAGGGGGCGGGCGACAGATACGCAGTATTTT.

This clone occurred a few times. The V and J genes are TRBV7-3 and TRBJ2-1; TRBD1 might be the D (5 bases). Germline V gene data show CDR1 as SGHTA and CDR2 as FQGTGA. This CDR3 contains 15 residues. Between the trimmed V and J ends, which lost 5 bases and 0 bases, there was a span of 11 bases. The CDR3 DNA follows: TGTGCCAGCAGCCAGGGTCCTAGCTCCTACAATGAGCAGTTCTTC. This translates into CASSQGPSSYNEQFF.

The chain uses TRBV23-1 and TRBJ2-2, with a possible D match to TRBD1 (6 bases). TRBV23-1 has ORF status, its function being uncertain. The CDR3 length is 16 residues. Trimming took off 3 bases at V and 3 bases at J, with 14 bases between the two ends. In DNA form, the CDR3 reads TGCGCCAGCAGTCACGCCACAGGGCCGGACACCGGGGAGCTGTTTTTT. This codes for CASSHATGPDTGELFF.

This clone was counted a few times. This sequence joins TRBV29-1 and TRBJ2-1; possibly TRBD2 for D (6 bases). The CDR3 spans 16 residues. The V gene's germline CDR1 is SQVTM and CDR2 ANQGSEA. V lost 7 bases and J lost 1, with 20 bases in between. The CDR3 here is CSAYFTEGRSYNEQFF. The CDR3 DNA sequence: TGCAGCGCCTATTTTACCGAAGGGAGGTCCTACAATGAGCAGTTCTTC.

The chain recombines TRBV7-9 with TRBJ1-1; a weak D match, TRBD1 (5 bases). Germline V lookup: CDR1 SEHNR, CDR2 FQNEAQ (reference sequence). The CDR3 covers 14 residues. V was clipped by 4 bases and J by 4 bases, with 13 bases between them. The DNA of the CDR3 is TGTGCCAGCAGCTCGCAGGGATCGGGCACTGAAGCTTTCTTT. This sequence encodes CASSSQGSGTEAFF.

This chain connects TRBV4-1 to TRBJ2-2, with D possibly being TRBD2 (6 bases). This CDR3 region has 17 residues. V lost 1 base and J lost 4, with 16 bases in between. Germline CDR1 and CDR2: MGHRA and YSYEKL. The CDR3 coding sequence is TGCGCCAGCAGCCAAGTTCGGGCGGGGAGTAGCACCGGGGAGCTGTTTTTT. Amino acid sequence: CASSQVRAGSSTGELFF.

This chain joins TRBV5-1 and TRBJ2-7; 7 nucleotides agree with TRBD2. Germline assignment: CDR1 SGHRS and CDR2 YFSETQ. This CDR3 has 14 residues. The ends lost 4 bases at V and 2 bases at J; junction bases unmatched: 6. The CDR3, as DNA: TGCGCCAGCAGCGCTCTAGCGGATCCCTACGAGCAGTACTTC. It yields the protein CASSALADPYEQYF.

The chain has TRBV19 and TRBJ1-1; possibly TRBD1 for D (6 bases). The V end lost 5 bases, the J end lost 3 bases, and 10 bases lay between the germline ends. CDR3 length: 13 residues. Germline V lookup: CDR1 LNHDA, CDR2 SQIVND (reference sequence). CDR3 loop: CASSLYRDTEAFF. The CDR3, as DNA: TGTGCCAGTAGTCTCTACAGGGACACTGAAGCTTTCTTT.

This rearrangement joins TRBV6-5 to TRBJ2-1; 9 nucleotides align to TRBD2. The CDR3 runs 15 residues. CDR1 MNHEY and CDR2 SVGAGI come from the germline V gene. The V segment lost 6 bases and the J segment 4 bases; nucleotides outside the gene matches: 7. CDR3: CASRPGLATYNEQFF. CDR3 DNA sequence: TGTGCCAGCAGGCCCGGACTAGCGACTTACAATGAGCAGTTCTTC.

This clone has a handful of counts. Written as DNA, the CDR3 is TGTGCCAGCAGCGCTGGGACTAGCGCTCTCCTCTACGAGCAGTACTTC. It specifies CASSAGTSALLYEQYF. The chain uses TRBV9 and TRBJ2-7, with 10 positions matching TRBD2. The CDR3 has 16 amino acids. CDR1 is SGDLS and CDR2 is YYNGEE in the germline V gene. The J segment lost 3 bases and the V segment lost 3 bases, leaving 9 bases of the junction unmatched.

The rearrangement uses TRBV7-9 and TRBJ1-1; TRBD1 is a possible D gene (5 bases). The V end was cut by 8 bases, the J end by 2 bases, with 12 bases between. Germline-derived CDR1 and CDR2 are SEHNR and FQNEAQ (reference sequence). This CDR3 is 13 amino acids long. CDR3 nucleotide sequence: TGTGCCAGCGGTTTCGGGGGAAACACTGAAGCTTTCTTT. Amino acids: CASGFGGNTEAFF.

The chain recombines TRBV21-1 with TRBJ1-5. TRBV21-1 is a known pseudogene. This CDR3 has 13 amino acids. The CDR3 DNA sequence: TGTGCCAGCAGCTCCTCTAGCAATCAGCCCCAGCATTTT. Translated, it gives CASSSSSNQPQHF.

This clone was observed a handful of times. The sample carries other DNA sequences with the same CDR3. CDR3 in amino acids: CASSVGGLGETQYF. The CDR3 DNA reads as TGTGCCAGCAGCGTAGGGGGACTAGGCGAGACCCAGTACTTC. The V gene is TRBV9, the J gene TRBJ2-5; 8 bases line up with TRBD2. Losses at the gene ends were 0 bases for V and 5 bases for J; bases not matched to a gene: 3. Germline lookup yields CDR1 SGDLS and CDR2 YYNGEE. The CDR3 has 14 residues.

V gene TRBV5-1 combines with J gene TRBJ2-3; D not certain. The CDR3 extends over 12 amino acids. V lost 4 bases and J 6 bases, leaving 9 bases between the germline ends. CDR1 and CDR2 (germline): SGHRS, YFSETQ. The CDR3 region has the DNA TGCGCCAGCAGCGCCACTTTGGATACGCAGTATTTT. As protein: CASSATLDTQYF.

This clone was picked up a small number of times. The J gene is TRBJ2-7, the V gene TRBV10-3; 8 bases are shared with TRBD2. The length of the CDR3 is 15 residues. Germline V gene data show CDR1 as ENHRY and CDR2 as SYGVKD. V dropped 7 bases and J dropped 6; count of bases not matched to a gene: 14. DNA of the CDR3: TGTGCCATCACCTCCTCGGGAGGGGCAGGGATCGAGCAGTACTTC. Protein: CAITSSGGAGIEQYF.

The CDR3 coding sequence is TGTGCCAGCAGCCCCGGGAAGCAGCCCCAGCATTTT. Translation gives CASSPGKQPQHF. The chain uses TRBV7-9 and TRBJ1-5; D remains unclear. Germline assignment: CDR1 SEHNR and CDR2 FQNEAQ (reference sequence). This CDR3 has 12 amino acids. Trimming removed 5 bases at V and 7 bases at J, with 9 bases between.

The V and J genes are TRBV30 and TRBJ2-5; D perhaps matches TRBD2 (6 bases). The CDR3 loop spans 14 amino acids. The germline gives CDR1 GTSNPN, CDR2 SVGIG (reference sequence). With 5 bases removed from V and 5 bases from J, the gap between germline ends came to 18 bases. The CDR3 DNA follows: TGTGCCTGGGGCCGTCGACGGGGGTGGGAGACCCAGTACTTC. It yields the protein CAWGRRRGWETQYF.

This clone has just one count. The rearrangement joins TRBV7-3 to TRBJ1-1; TRBD1 matches 8 bases. V gave up 5 bases and J gave up 1 base; unmatched junction bases: 3. This CDR3 is 14 amino acids long. The germline V gene encodes CDR1 SGHTA and CDR2 FQGTGA. This CDR3 is CASSRDRGNTEAFF. CDR3 DNA: TGTGCCAGCAGCCGAGACAGGGGGAACACTGAAGCTTTCTTT.